This T cell receptor beta chain was observed in a study of T cell clones after liver transplantation (dated by TCRdb to the late 2010s). With regard to the full study: ITN030ST, the source of the samples, was a randomized trial that attempted immunosuppression withdrawal within 2 years of liver transplantation. Tolerance was defined as complete immunosuppression withdrawal for at least one year with no rise in liver enzymes beyond twice the upper limit of normal. Third party-reactive TCRbeta sequences were also identified from pre-transplant MLRs to serve as an antigen-independent comparator for donor-reactive sequences. Donor-reactive T cell clones were identified using TCRbeta sequencing after a pre-transplant mixed lymphocyte reaction and were then followed in post-transplant blood. The subjects received no induction therapy and were kept on standard immunosuppression until randomization at 12-24 months post-transplant. Of the 8 liver transplant recipients making up the studied cohort, 3 were classified as tolerant and 5 as non-tolerant. Of the eight recipients, three were HCV-positive, while the remaining recipients had been transplanted for non-autoimmune, non-viral indications. Blood samples were taken pre-transplant, pre-randomization before withdrawal, and post-randomization after full withdrawal or failed withdrawal.

Turning to this clone: Its antigen remains unidentified. No quality values exist for individual bases; no much larger clone is one base distant.

Findings and caveats that apply to the study as a whole: Conclusions were preliminary, limited by small, heterogeneous patient numbers and non-standardized post-transplant time points. Circulating donor-reactive CD4 TCRbeta sequences fell significantly post-transplant in most of the 8 subjects, irrespective of tolerance or HCV status. When repertoire turnover was accounted for, significantly reduced detection of donor-reactive sequences was found in 7 of 8 subjects for CD4 and in 8 of 8 subjects for CD8. Low numbers of available donor cells limited the measurable donor-reactive repertoire in two subjects. Donor-reactive sequences declined more than third party-reactive ones, suggesting partial antigen-specific deletion unrelated to withdrawal success. Since no allograft tissue specimens were available, donor-reactive T cells may have migrated into the graft instead of being deleted.

At the junction V is shortened by 9 bases and J by 8 bases, with 16 bases in between. The CDR1 and CDR2 encoded by the germline V gene are MDHEN and SYDVKM. Measured from the cysteine to the phenylalanine, the CDR3 is 12 residues long. Just the 36-base CDR3 DNA is kept, in frame starting at base 1. Unstimulated PBMCs, after thawing, were stained for CD3, CD4 and CD8 and then FACS-sorted into CD3+CD4+ and CD3+CD8+ populations. Randomization to immunosuppression withdrawal applied to every one of the 8 studied subjects. The Qiagen DNeasy Blood and Tissue Kit was used for genomic DNA isolation. High-throughput TCRbeta CDR3 sequencing of frozen genomic DNA was performed by immunoSEQ, with PCR amplification, mapping, bias correction and internal controls included. In the source study's methods: Only productive rearrangements were retained, and each unique TCRbeta sequence was defined by its CDR3 nucleotide sequence together with its V and J gene. Donor-reactive sequences required at least 5-fold expansion in CFSE-low cells versus unstimulated pre-transplant cells and at least 0.01% frequency. Per-subject minimum frequency thresholds, based on the lowest-template unstimulated sample, ensured at least 90% detection power. Jensen-Shannon divergence between the top 1000 TCRbeta sequences post- versus pre-transplant served as the measure of repertoire turnover. Changes in detection of donor-reactive sequences were assessed with two-sided Fisher's exact tests. TCRdb carries this immuneACCESS record with in-frame sequences only. Its versions omit some clonotypes, under half of them owing to an unresolved V gene in the studies checked, with the rest unexplained. V, J and clone size reflect that table, while D and trimming were determined from the DNA. Present in this sample are about 50,000 clones, approximately 71% of which were seen just once. The ten top clones hold around 10% of the sample.

The chain uses TRBV28 and TRBJ1-2; TRBD1 could be the D gene, as 5 bases match. The material sequenced was CD4+ T cells from blood, taken more than 53 months after liver transplant. The receptor's source is a human patient who received a liver transplant. A transplant means some T cells may be of graft donor rather than patient origin. The CDR3 has the sequence CASRAGPAGYTF. Read as DNA, the sequence is TGTGCCAGTCGGGCAGGGCCGGCGGGCTACACCTTC.